Given below is one T cell receptor (beta chain) in context. Its antigen is currently unknown. Produced via immunoSEQ multiplex PCR; TCRdb's table is partial and in-frame only. The sample shows more than 60,000 clones, around 86% of them seen only once. This record belongs to a study of OX40 agonist ivuxolimab in advanced cancers. Study-level points and caveats: Near-lowest levels of clonal expansion characterized partial responders at 0.1-3.0 mg/kg.

The sample was CD4+ or CD8+ T cells sorted from blood, taken in a trial of the OX40 agonist ivuxolimab. The source is an adult with an advanced solid tumor such as melanoma, head and neck, liver or kidney cancer.

For the CDR3, the DNA is TGTGCCAGCAGCGGACTCACCGGGGAGCTGTTTTTT. It codes for CASSGLTGELFF. The rearrangement joins TRBV27 to TRBJ2-2, with a weak D call TRBD2 (5 bases). This CDR3 comprises 12 residues. V shed 6 bases and J shed 4 bases, with 6 bases lying between them. Germline V gene sequence: CDR1 MNHEY, CDR2 SMNVEV (reference sequence).